Reported below is one T cell receptor (beta chain). The CDR3 is 14 amino acids. The V gene lost 0 bases and the J gene lost 6 bases, with 10 bases spanning the gap. Per germline, CDR1 SGDLS and CDR2 YYNGEE. These data come from a study of blood T cell repertoires in COVID-19. About the study: The cDNA or gDNA used as material had been derived from T cells, B-cell-depleted T cells, or PBMCs.

Original handling: Reference gene primer amplification yielded estimated nucleated cell counts. Profiled with immunoSEQ multiplex PCR; TCRdb holds only in-frame clones, not every one. The V and J calls and clone size come from that table; D and trimming were worked out from the DNA. The table includes hundreds of thousands of clones, 70% to 90% detected once. The sequencing sample was made of peripheral blood. The rearrangement links TRBV9 to TRBJ2-1, with D uncertain. This clonotype was obtained from a woman under 30 with acute or convalescent COVID-19. The chain's CDR3 is CASSVEAPRNEQFF. CDR3 bases: TGTGCCAGCAGCGTAGAAGCCCCCCGCAATGAGCAGTTCTTC. Full variable domain (rest looked up from reference TRBV9 and TRBJ2-1): DSGVTQTPKHLITATGQRVTLRCSPRSGDLSVYWYQQSLDQGLQFLIQYYNGEERAKGNILERFSAQQFPDLHSELNLSSLELGDSALYFCASSVEAPRNEQFFGPGTRLTVL.